This section outlines one T cell receptor (beta chain) sequence together with its context. From germline, CDR1 is SGHAT and CDR2 FQDESV (reference sequence). V shed 5 bases and J 8 bases; nucleotides not matched to a gene: 9. The CDR3 covers 14 residues. The entry originates in a study of shared clonotypes between healthy human individuals. On the study more broadly: Donors were a couple of women and a few men aged 18 to 49.

Unsorted PBMC DNA went through sequencing on ten immunoSEQ deep assay plates. This table comes from immunoSEQ multiplex PCR, and its TCRdb copy is limited to in-frame clones, with some not included. The repertoire holds about 490,000 clones, roughly 85% seen once, with approximately 12% in the top ten. The receptor's source is a woman in her thirties or forties in good health. Some clones in this sample may be carry-over from other donors' samples. The chain uses TRBV11-1 and TRBJ2-1; 7 nucleotides match TRBD1. Specimen: PBMCs. The CDR3: CASSPLGQRHEQFF. Here the CDR3 DNA reads TGTGCCAGCAGCCCCCTGGGACAGCGGCATGAGCAGTTCTTC.